These 20 T cell receptor beta chains originate from one sample sequenced in a study of T-cell reconstitution after alpha-beta-depleted transplantation in children. Researchers prepared the TCRbeta library using unique molecular identifiers, the study reports. TCRdb used MiXCR to reprocess the PCR reads, holding one entry per CDR3 protein. Found here are about 360,000 distinct CDR3 sequences, about an eighth of them singletons; the top ten hold about 4.5%. The input for sequencing was PBMCs, taken from the stem cell graft. Receptors originate from a human donor who donated a stem cell graft to a child with Fanconi anemia.

This clonotype was observed a few times. This rearrangement joins TRBV25-1 to TRBJ1-6; D may be TRBD1 (6 bases). Trimming stripped 6 bases from V and 5 bases from J, with 8 bases between. Germline assignment: CDR1 MGHDK and CDR2 SYGVNS. CDR3 length equals 13 residues. CDR3 residues: CASSQGNNSPLHF. In nucleotides, the CDR3 is TGTGCCAGCAGCCAGGGGAATAATTCACCCCTCCACTTT.

This clonotype was recorded at least ten times. This rearrangement joins TRBV7-6 to TRBJ2-2, with 12 bases aligning to TRBD2. Germline CDR1 and CDR2: SGHVS and FNYEAQ. After removal of 5 bases from V and 2 bases from J, the junction contained 6 bases not matched to a gene. The CDR3 has 17 amino acids. This CDR3 reads CASSPRLAGVNTGELFF. For the CDR3, the DNA is TGTGCCAGCAGCCCCCGACTAGCGGGGGTAAACACCGGGGAGCTGTTTTTT.

This clonotype was detected only a few times. This chain uses TRBV20-1 with TRBJ2-1, with 15 positions matching TRBD2. This CDR3 comprises 17 residues. V gave up 7 bases and J gave up 0 bases; unmatched junction bases: 7. The germline CDR1 and CDR2 sequences are DFQATT and SNEGSKA (reference sequence). The CDR3 region has the DNA TGCAGTGGGGCCGGGACTAGCGGGGGGAGCTCCTACAATGAGCAGTTCTTC. This gives the protein CSGAGTSGGSSYNEQFF.

This clonotype was counted only a few times. This chain uses TRBV4-1 with TRBJ1-5, with a possible D match to TRBD1 (6 bases). V was clipped by 2 bases and J by 5 bases, with 13 bases between them. The CDR3 is 15 residues long. Per germline, CDR1 MGHRA and CDR2 YSYEKL. The CDR3 bases are TGCGCCAGCAGCCAACATCCTTCAGGGGATCAGCCCCAGCATTTT. It encodes CASSQHPSGDQPQHF.

J is TRBJ1-5 and V is TRBV28; a possible D gene is TRBD1 (5 bases). This CDR3 is 14 amino acids long. Between the trimmed V and J ends, which lost 2 bases and 5 bases, there was a span of 10 bases. Germline V lookup: CDR1 MDHEN, CDR2 SYDVKM. The CDR3 DNA sequence: TGTGCCAGCAGTTTAGGCACAGGATATCAGCCCCAGCATTTT. This gives the protein CASSLGTGYQPQHF.

The chain uses TRBV7-9 and TRBJ1-5, with D perhaps TRBD1 (6 bases). The CDR3 is 14 residues long. The germline gives CDR1 SEHNR, CDR2 FQNEAQ (reference sequence). V shed 5 bases and J shed 3 bases, with 11 bases lying between them. Here the CDR3 reads CASSPEGDNQPQHF. The CDR3 DNA is TGTGCCAGCAGCCCAGAGGGGGACAATCAGCCCCAGCATTTT.

This clonotype was seen a handful of times. The V gene is TRBV2, the J gene TRBJ2-1; 10 nucleotides match TRBD2. There are 13 residues in the CDR3. CDR1 is SNHLY and CDR2 is FYNNEI in the germline V gene. Unmatched junction bases numbered 4, after V lost 3 bases and J lost 11 bases. The CDR3 sequence: CASSDSGGAKQFF. The CDR3 bases are TGTGCCAGCAGTGACAGCGGGGGGGCTAAGCAGTTCTTC.

The chain employs TRBV9 and TRBJ2-3, with D possibly matching TRBD2 (6 bases). The germline CDR1 and CDR2 sequences are SGDLS and YYNGEE. The CDR3 loop spans 14 amino acids. The germline V and J ends were trimmed by 2 bases and 2 bases, with 9 bases remaining between them. Here the CDR3 DNA reads TGTGCCAGCAGCGTGGGGGGACCCACAGATACGCAGTATTTT. Its translation: CASSVGGPTDTQYF.

This clonotype turned up a few times. The V gene is TRBV12-3 or TRBV12-4, the J gene TRBJ1-3, with 7 nucleotides matching TRBD1. The V and J ends lost 3 bases and 7 bases, in that order; junction bases with no gene match: 9. There are 15 residues in the CDR3. The CDR3 region is CASSFPTGQGNTIYF. CDR3 nucleotide sequence: TGTGCCAGCAGTTTCCCGACAGGGCAAGGGAACACCATATATTTT.

This chain uses TRBV5-1 with TRBJ2-1; TRBD1 is a possible D gene (5 bases). V was trimmed by 1 base and J by 7 bases, leaving 12 bases between them. The CDR3 is 14 amino acids. Germline CDR1 reads SGHRS; CDR2 reads YFSETQ. DNA of the CDR3: TGCGCCAGCAGCTTGCAGGGCAGTGAAAATGAGCAGTTCTTC. Translating it yields CASSLQGSENEQFF.

The sample holds many counts of this clonotype. J is TRBJ2-3 and V is TRBV15; TRBD1 is a possible D gene (5 bases). Germline V CDR1 and CDR2: LNHNV, YYDKDF (reference sequence). The CDR3 spans 15 residues. Trimming pared 2 bases from V and 1 base from J, leaving 10 bases between. In DNA form, the CDR3 reads TGTGCCACCAGCAGACCCATGACAGGCACAGATACGCAGTATTTT. It encodes CATSRPMTGTDTQYF.

The chain links TRBV30 to TRBJ2-1, with D perhaps being TRBD1 or TRBD2 (7 bases each). The length of the CDR3 is 15 residues. V gave up 3 bases and J gave up 5 bases, with 17 bases separating them. Germline CDR1 is GTSNPN and CDR2 is SVGIG (reference sequence). CDR3 sequence: CAWRRTQGGDNEQFF. The CDR3 region has the DNA TGTGCCTGGAGGCGTACCCAGGGGGGGGACAATGAGCAGTTCTTC. The full variable domain, its missing parts supplied by reference TRBV30 and TRBJ2-1, is SQTIHQWPATLVQPVGSPLSLECTVEGTSNPNLYWYRQAAGRGLQLLFYSVGIGQISSEVPQNLSASRPQDRQFILSSKKLLLSDSGFYLCAWRRTQGGDNEQFFGPGTRLTVL.

The genes are TRBV4-2 and TRBJ2-1; 10 bases map to TRBD1. J gave up 3 bases and V 1 base, and 0 bases lay outside the gene matches. The CDR3 covers 15 residues. The germline V gene encodes CDR1 LGHNA and CDR2 YNFKEQ. Here the CDR3 DNA reads TGTGCCAGCAGCCAAGGGACAGGGGGCTACAATGAGCAGTTCTTC. Translated, it gives CASSQGTGGYNEQFF.

This clonotype has a handful of counts. One junction end does not reproduce the germline sequence, and a read error may be involved. This sequence joins TRBV4-3 and TRBJ1-1; D unresolved. The CDR3 has 10 amino acids. Germline CDR1 LGHNA, CDR2 YSLEER. CDR3 loop: CASSQDRRPF. In DNA form, the CDR3 reads TGCGCCAGCAGCCAAGATAGGCGGCCATTT.

This clonotype has a handful of counts. An end of the junction does not agree with germline; a read error may underlie this. The genes are TRBV6-2 or TRBV6-3 and TRBJ2-3; possible D gene TRBD2, 6 bases. This CDR3 comprises 13 residues. Germline CDR1 MNHEY, CDR2 SVGEGT. CDR3 in DNA: TGTGCCAGCAGCCAACCCACTCGGGGGTCTAAAAATTTT. Translation: CASSQPTRGSKNF.

The chain combines TRBV6-1 with TRBJ1-1; D perhaps matches TRBD1 (5 bases). Trimming removed 6 bases at V and 0 bases at J, with 14 bases between. Germline CDR1 reads MNHNS; CDR2 reads SASEGT. The CDR3 length is 15 residues. The CDR3: CASSRQLLMNTEAFF. DNA for the CDR3: TGTGCCAGCAGCCGACAGCTGCTCATGAACACTGAAGCTTTCTTT.

The gene calls are TRBV30 and TRBJ1-1; 9 nucleotides align to TRBD1. CDR3 length: 15 amino acids. Germline V gene lookup returns CDR1 GTSNPN and CDR2 SVGIG (reference sequence). With 4 bases clipped from V and 1 base from J, the junction kept 7 bases outside the gene matches. CDR3 nucleotides: TGTGCCTGGATGTACCGGGACAGGGCGAACACTGAAGCTTTCTTT. It encodes CAWMYRDRANTEAFF.

The sample holds many counts of this clonotype. CDR3 residues: CAISDRANYGYTF. Written as DNA, the CDR3 is TGTGCCATCAGTGACCGAGCAAACTATGGCTACACCTTC. The chain recombines TRBV10-3 with TRBJ1-2; D gene ambiguous. Germline-derived CDR1 and CDR2 are ENHRY and SYGVKD. The CDR3 spans 13 residues. The germline V and J ends were trimmed by 3 bases and 2 bases, with 7 bases remaining between them.

In its sample, this clonotype was seen many times. J is TRBJ1-4 and V is TRBV7-2, with D tentatively TRBD1 (5 bases). The length of the CDR3 is 12 residues. Trimming took 5 bases from V and 8 from J, leaving 9 bases between them. Germline V gene lookup returns CDR1 SGHTA and CDR2 FQGNSA. The CDR3 sequence: CASSLGREKLFF. The DNA of the CDR3 is TGTGCCAGCAGCCTGGGGCGGGAAAAACTGTTTTTT.

This sequence joins TRBV20-1 and TRBJ2-3; TRBD2 matches 11 bases. CDR1 and CDR2 from the germline V gene are DFQATT and SNEGSKA (reference sequence). There are 15 residues in the CDR3. J lost 6 bases, V lost 6 bases, and 11 bases had no gene match. CDR3 DNA: TGCAGTGCCGCCCGGGGACTAGCGGTGGTTGATACGCAGTATTTT. Encoded protein: CSAARGLAVVDTQYF.